These 21 T cell receptor beta chains were all obtained from the same sample, sequenced in a study of T cell repertoires in cytomegalovirus infection. TCRdb independently ran MiXCR on the reads; one entry per CDR3 protein. The sample records about 320,000 distinct CDR3 sequences, around 9.5% being singletons. The sequenced sample was PBMCs. These receptors originate from a human donor in good health (CMV status not recorded). Some clones in this sample may be carry-over from other donors' samples.

Written as DNA, the CDR3 is TGCGCCAGCAGCCAAGACAGGGCGGTCGGGGAGCTGTTTTTT. Translating gives CASSQDRAVGELFF. The chain couples TRBV4-3 to TRBJ2-2, with D perhaps matching TRBD1 (5 bases). Trimming removed 0 bases at V and 7 bases at J, with 9 bases between. The length of the CDR3 is 14 residues. From germline, CDR1 is LGHNA and CDR2 YSLEER.

This chain uses TRBV18 with TRBJ2-1; 10 bases line up with TRBD1. The CDR3 is 15 amino acids. The germline gives CDR1 KGHSH, CDR2 LQKENI. V was pared by 3 bases and J by 6 bases, with 5 bases of the junction left unmatched. CDR3: CASSPTGGSFNEQFF. The DNA of the CDR3 is TGTGCCAGCTCACCGACAGGGGGCAGTTTCAATGAGCAGTTCTTC.

This clonotype has more than one count but fewer than ten. This rearrangement joins TRBV27 to TRBJ1-4; 8 bases are shared with TRBD1. This CDR3 has 17 amino acids. CDR1 and CDR2 from the germline V gene are MNHEY and SMNVEV (reference sequence). Losses at the gene ends were 4 bases for V and 7 bases for J; bases not matched to a gene: 14. CDR3 protein: CASSWGQGAGRSEKLFF. The CDR3 DNA is TGTGCCAGCAGTTGGGGCCAGGGGGCTGGTCGCAGTGAAAAACTGTTTTTT.

As concerns this clonotype: A read error may account for a junction end that differs from germline. This CDR3 is CASSQDRRGVTKNIQYF. CDR3 DNA sequence: TGTGCCAGCAGCCAAGATCGCCGGGGGGTTACCAAAAACATTCAGTACTTC. The rearrangement uses TRBV4-1 and TRBJ2-4; 7 bases are a match to TRBD2. There are 17 residues in the CDR3. Germline V gives CDR1 MGHRA, CDR2 YSYEKL.

V and J are TRBV12-3 or TRBV12-4 and TRBJ2-7; D possibly corresponds to TRBD2 (6 bases). Trimming took 6 bases from V and 0 from J, leaving 21 bases between them. The CDR3 extends over 17 amino acids. The DNA of the CDR3 is TGTGCCAGCAGCCCGGGAGTTGTGCTCCTGACCTCCTACGAGCAGTACTTC. Encoded protein: CASSPGVVLLTSYEQYF.

This clonotype was seen ten or more times. V gene TRBV7-9 combines with J gene TRBJ2-1, with a weak D call TRBD1 (6 bases). The CDR3 consists of 15 residues. Trimming removed 5 bases from V and 0 bases from J, with 11 bases in between. Germline CDR1 reads SEHNR; CDR2 reads FQNEAQ (reference sequence). CDR3 DNA: TGTGCCAGCAGCGACACAGGGCCCTCCTACAATGAGCAGTTCTTC. Translating it yields CASSDTGPSYNEQFF. The complete variable domain, with remaining parts taken from reference TRBV7-9 and TRBJ2-1, reads DTGVSQNPRHKITKRGQNVTFRCDPISEHNRLYWYRQTLGQGPEFLTYFQNEAQLEKSRLLSDRFSAERPKGSFSTLEIQRTEQGDSAMYLCASSDTGPSYNEQFFGPGTRLTVL.

This clonotype came up many times. The CDR3, as DNA: TGCGCCAGCAAATACACGGGGGACAGGAGCTATATTGAAAAACTGTTTTTT. Protein sequence: CASKYTGDRSYIEKLFF. The chain employs TRBV4-3 and TRBJ1-4; 8 positions agree with TRBD1. V was clipped by 7 bases and J by 7 bases; unmatched bases: 17. This CDR3 comprises 17 residues. The germline V gene has CDR1 LGHNA and CDR2 YSLEER.

The table lists this clonotype with a few counts. V is TRBV7-9 and J is TRBJ1-5; no definite D call. Per germline, CDR1 SEHNR and CDR2 FQNEAQ (reference sequence). The ends were cut back, 2 bases at V and 0 bases at J, with 11 bases in the middle. The CDR3 runs to 16 residues. CDR3 DNA sequence: TGTGCCAGCAGCTTATTGGGGAAATATAGCAATCAGCCCCAGCATTTT. Protein sequence: CASSLLGKYSNQPQHF.

Only a few counts were recorded for this clonotype. V and J are TRBV7-9 and TRBJ2-6; D is ambiguous. Between the trimmed V and J ends, which lost 5 bases and 1 base, there was a span of 9 bases. Germline-derived CDR1 and CDR2 are SEHNR and FQNEAQ (reference sequence). The CDR3 runs 15 residues. The CDR3 sequence is CASSPKSSGANVLTF. In DNA form, the CDR3 reads TGTGCCAGCAGCCCCAAATCGTCTGGGGCCAACGTCCTGACTTTC.

This clonotype was recorded at least ten times. The rearrangement links TRBV11-2 to TRBJ2-1; tentatively, D is TRBD1 (7 bases). The CDR3 consists of 14 residues. Germline values: CDR1 SGHAT, CDR2 FQNNGV. The V gene lost 5 bases and the J gene lost 7 bases, with 15 bases spanning the gap. The CDR3 reads CASSTSTGRNEQFF. The CDR3 region has the DNA TGTGCCAGCAGCACTTCGACAGGGAGGAATGAGCAGTTCTTC.

This clonotype was counted at least ten times. This sequence joins TRBV7-6 and TRBJ2-5; a possible D gene is TRBD2 (6 bases). This CDR3 has 14 amino acids. With 3 bases removed from V and 5 bases from J, the gap between germline ends came to 13 bases. Germline assignment: CDR1 SGHVS and CDR2 FNYEAQ. The DNA of the CDR3 is TGTGCCAGCAGCTTCCAGCGGGTGGGGGAGACCCAGTACTTC. It is translated as CASSFQRVGETQYF. The full variable domain, with the rest looked up from reference TRBV7-6 and TRBJ2-5, is GAGVSQSPRYKVTKRGQDVALRCDPISGHVSLYWYRQALGQGPEFLTYFNYEAQQDKSGLPNDRFSAERPEGSISTLTIQRTEQRDSAMYRCASSFQRVGETQYFGPGTRLLVL.

This clonotype was observed at least ten times. The chain joins TRBV19 to TRBJ2-3, with TRBD2 matching over 12 bases. This CDR3 comprises 15 residues. The junction had 8 bases not matched to a gene; V was cut back by 6 bases and J by 7 bases. Germline V gene lookup returns CDR1 LNHDA and CDR2 SQIVND (reference sequence). CDR3 sequence reads: CASSTTSGRLNTQYF. In nucleotides, the CDR3 is TGTGCCAGTAGCACGACTAGCGGGAGATTGAATACGCAGTATTTT.

This clonotype has ten or more counts. V and J are TRBV7-2 and TRBJ2-1, with D possibly TRBD2 on 6 matching bases. There are 16 residues in the CDR3. Trimming stripped 4 bases from V and 2 bases from J, with 15 bases between. Germline V gene lookup returns CDR1 SGHTA and CDR2 FQGNSA. CDR3 DNA: TGTGCCAGCAGCTCGGATTCCGGGACTGCCTACAATGAGCAGTTCTTC. Protein product: CASSSDSGTAYNEQFF.

This clonotype was seen many times. Here the CDR3 DNA reads TGTGCCAGCAGCTTAGAACGGCTAGCAGTAGATACGCAGTATTTT. It specifies CASSLERLAVDTQYF. V gene TRBV7-8 combines with J gene TRBJ2-3, with D possibly TRBD2 on 5 matching bases. V was shortened by 1 base and J by 5 bases, with 13 bases between the two germline ends. Germline V CDR1 and CDR2: SGHVS, FQNEAQ. The CDR3 contains 15 residues.

This clonotype came up many times. The chain joins TRBV7-9 to TRBJ1-1; perhaps TRBD1 as D (6 bases). This CDR3 is built from 15 residues. Per germline, CDR1 SEHNR and CDR2 FQNEAQ (reference sequence). Between the trimmed V and J ends, which lost 2 bases and 6 bases, there was a span of 16 bases. The CDR3 loop reads CASSLPLQGGAEAFF. As DNA, the CDR3 is TGTGCCAGCAGCTTACCGTTACAGGGTGGCGCTGAAGCTTTCTTT. The full variable domain, its missing parts supplied by reference TRBV7-9 and TRBJ1-1, is DTGVSQNPRHKITKRGQNVTFRCDPISEHNRLYWYRQTLGQGPEFLTYFQNEAQLEKSRLLSDRFSAERPKGSFSTLEIQRTEQGDSAMYLCASSLPLQGGAEAFFGQGTRLTVV.

This clonotype was found a few times. J is TRBJ1-6 and V is TRBV28; TRBD1 matches at 9 bases. The trim removed 6 bases at V and 6 bases at J, leaving 3 bases unmatched. The CDR3 is made up of 14 amino acids. Germline V CDR1 and CDR2: MDHEN, SYDVKM. CDR3 in DNA: TGTGCCAGCAGGACAGGGGGAAGTAATTCACCCCTCCACTTT. Its translation: CASRTGGSNSPLHF.

This clonotype was seen repeatedly, ten times or more. The rearrangement links TRBV7-3 to TRBJ2-1; 12 bases are shared with TRBD2. The junction had 19 bases not matched to a gene; V was cut back by 5 bases and J by 5 bases. This CDR3 comprises 20 residues. CDR1 is SGHTA and CDR2 is FQGTGA in the germline V gene. This CDR3 reads CASSLTLGLAGGPVNNEQFF. The CDR3 nucleotides read TGTGCCAGCAGCCTCACCTTAGGGCTAGCGGGAGGGCCGGTGAACAATGAGCAGTTCTTC.

This clonotype was detected ten times or more. V and J are TRBV7-2 and TRBJ1-1; 7 bases are shared with TRBD1. V shed 1 base and J 4 bases; nucleotides not matched to a gene: 6. CDR3 length: 15 residues. Germline CDR1 SGHTA, CDR2 FQGNSA. DNA of the CDR3: TGTGCCAGCAGCTTAGATCCGACAGGGAGCACTGAAGCTTTCTTT. Its protein product is CASSLDPTGSTEAFF.

The chain employs TRBV27 and TRBJ2-7; D is unclear. The CDR3 sequence is 14 residues long. The V gene's germline CDR1 is MNHEY and CDR2 SMNVEV (reference sequence). V dropped 6 bases and J dropped 4 bases, with 16 bases sitting between them. The CDR3 sequence: CASRMRNGEYEQYF. In DNA, the CDR3 is TGTGCCAGCAGAATGAGAAATGGGGAATACGAGCAGTACTTC.

This clonotype was counted between two and nine times. The V gene is TRBV20-1, the J gene TRBJ2-7; 10 positions match TRBD1. The ends lost 3 bases at V and 5 bases at J; junction bases unmatched: 13. The CDR3 consists of 16 residues. Germline CDR1 DFQATT, CDR2 SNEGSKA (reference sequence). The CDR3 loop is CSARFWTGGIVDEQYF. As DNA, the CDR3 is TGCAGTGCTAGGTTTTGGACAGGGGGTATAGTCGACGAGCAGTACTTC.

This clonotype was recorded a few times. V gene TRBV18 combines with J gene TRBJ2-3; unclear D gene. The CDR3 contains 14 residues. Trimming removed 1 base at V and 0 bases at J, with 5 bases between. Germline V gene sequence: CDR1 KGHSH, CDR2 LQKENI. This chain's CDR3 is CASSPLKSTDTQYF. CDR3 nucleotides: TGTGCCAGCTCACCACTAAAAAGCACAGATACGCAGTATTTT.